The entry that follows covers one TCR beta chain sequence. Its target is not known. Trimming removed 1 base from V and 0 bases from J, with 7 bases in between. Germline V gene sequence: CDR1 SGHNT, CDR2 YENEEA. This CDR3 contains 15 residues. Data came from immunoSEQ multiplex PCR; TCRdb stores just in-frame clones and leaves some out. Among about 96,000 clones listed, 90% were seen once. This specimen belongs to a study of OX40 agonist ivuxolimab in advanced cancers. Study in general: A mean age of around 66 years, range about 20 to 79, was recorded, and 80% to 90% were male. Therapy given before enrollment (anti-PD-1, anti-PD-L1 or anti-CTLA-4) was allowed, and approximately 40% had some. General observations from the study: Some of the lowest clonal expansion was seen in partial responders at 0.1-3.0 mg/kg. CD8+ T cells showed, on average, more clonal expansion than CD4+ cells.

The J gene is TRBJ2-1, the V gene TRBV11-3; D gene ambiguous. Material: CD4+ or CD8+ T cells sorted from blood, obtained in a trial of the OX40 agonist ivuxolimab. This TCR derives from an adult with an advanced solid tumor such as melanoma, head and neck, liver or kidney cancer. CDR3 DNA sequence: TGTGCCAGCAGCTTAGGGCCGGGCTCCTACAATGAGCAGTTCTTC. This translates into CASSLGPGSYNEQFF.